The text below deals with one T cell receptor beta chain. This entry belongs to a study of blood T cell repertoires in COVID-19. Whole-study context: COVID-19 samples, acute and convalescent, were from the United States, Italy and Spain.

Method: immunoSEQ multiplex PCR; TCRdb's copy keeps in-frame clones and lacks some. This sample has fewer than 300,000 clones, with 81% found just once. Material: peripheral blood. The receptor comes from an older woman with active or convalescent COVID-19.

The CDR3 here is CASSTGSRAGYNEQFF. The CDR3 DNA reads as TGTGCCAGCAGCACCGGAAGCAGGGCAGGCTACAATGAGCAGTTCTTC. The chain employs TRBV2 and TRBJ2-1; a possible D gene is TRBD1 (5 bases). The CDR3 runs to 16 residues. V lost 6 bases and J 3 bases, leaving 18 bases between the germline ends. Germline V CDR1 and CDR2: SNHLY, FYNNEI.